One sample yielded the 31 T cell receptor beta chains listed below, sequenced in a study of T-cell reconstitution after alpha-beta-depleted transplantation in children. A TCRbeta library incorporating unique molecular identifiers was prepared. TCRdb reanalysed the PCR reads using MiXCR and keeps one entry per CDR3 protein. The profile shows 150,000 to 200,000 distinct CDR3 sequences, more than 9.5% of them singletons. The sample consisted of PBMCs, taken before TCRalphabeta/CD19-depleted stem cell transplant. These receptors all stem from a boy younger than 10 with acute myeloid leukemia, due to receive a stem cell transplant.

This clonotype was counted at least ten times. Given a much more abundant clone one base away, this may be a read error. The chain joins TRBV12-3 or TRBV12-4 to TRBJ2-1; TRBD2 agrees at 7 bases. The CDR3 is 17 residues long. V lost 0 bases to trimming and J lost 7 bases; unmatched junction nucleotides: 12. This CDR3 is CASSLALSGGWLNEQFF. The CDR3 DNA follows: TGTGCCAGCAGTTTAGCGCTCTCGGGAGGCTGGTTAAATGAGCAGTTCTTC.

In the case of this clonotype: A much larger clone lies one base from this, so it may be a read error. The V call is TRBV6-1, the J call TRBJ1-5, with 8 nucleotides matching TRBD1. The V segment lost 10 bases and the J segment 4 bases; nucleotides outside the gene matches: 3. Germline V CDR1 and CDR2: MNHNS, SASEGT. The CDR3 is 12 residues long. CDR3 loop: CANRQGNQPQHF. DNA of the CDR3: TGTGCCAACAGACAGGGGAATCAGCCCCAGCATTTT.

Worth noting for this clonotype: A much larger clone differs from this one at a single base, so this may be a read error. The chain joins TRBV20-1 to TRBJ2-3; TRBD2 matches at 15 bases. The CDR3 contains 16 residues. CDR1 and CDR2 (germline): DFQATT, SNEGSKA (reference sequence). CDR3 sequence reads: CCAREGTSGRPDTQYF. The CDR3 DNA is TGCTGTGCTAGAGAAGGGACTAGCGGGAGGCCAGATACGCAGTATTTT.

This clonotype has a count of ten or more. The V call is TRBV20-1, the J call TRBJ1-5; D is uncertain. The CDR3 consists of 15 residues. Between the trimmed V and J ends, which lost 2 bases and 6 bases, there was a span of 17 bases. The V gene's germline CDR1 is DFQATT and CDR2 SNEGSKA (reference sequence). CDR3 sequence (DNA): TGCAGTGCTAGAAGTATCGGGGTATTCTCTCAGCCCCAGCATTTT. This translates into CSARSIGVFSQPQHF.

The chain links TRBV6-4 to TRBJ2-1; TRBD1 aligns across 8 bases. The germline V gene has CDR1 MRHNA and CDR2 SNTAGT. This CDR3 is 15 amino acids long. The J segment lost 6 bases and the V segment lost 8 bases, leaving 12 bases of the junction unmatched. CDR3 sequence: CASRDSGGAGNEQFF. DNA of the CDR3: TGTGCCAGCCGAGACTCAGGGGGCGCCGGCAATGAGCAGTTCTTC.

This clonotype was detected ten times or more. The CDR3 coding sequence is TGTGCCAGCAGCTTAGCACAATGGGACCCGATAGAGACCCAGTACTTC. Its protein is CASSLAQWDPIETQYF. This chain links TRBV7-6 with TRBJ2-5; D is possibly TRBD1 or TRBD2 (5 bases each). In germline, CDR1 is SGHVS, CDR2 FNYEAQ. Deletions cut 0 bases from V and 4 bases from J, with 15 bases between. The CDR3 is 16 residues long.

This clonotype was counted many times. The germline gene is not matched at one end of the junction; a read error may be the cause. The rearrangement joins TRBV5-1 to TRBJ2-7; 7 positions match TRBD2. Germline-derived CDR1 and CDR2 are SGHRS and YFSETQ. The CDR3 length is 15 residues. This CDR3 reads CASSFLGGSPDEHYF. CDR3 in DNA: TGCGCCAGCAGCTTCCTGGGCGGGAGTCCGGACGAGCATTACTTC.

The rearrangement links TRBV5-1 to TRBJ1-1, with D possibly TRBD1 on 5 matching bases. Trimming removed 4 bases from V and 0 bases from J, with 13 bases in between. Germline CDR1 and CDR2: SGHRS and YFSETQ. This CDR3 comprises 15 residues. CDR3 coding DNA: TGCGCCAGCAGCCCGGCGAGGGGTATGAACACTGAAGCTTTCTTT. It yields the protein CASSPARGMNTEAFF.

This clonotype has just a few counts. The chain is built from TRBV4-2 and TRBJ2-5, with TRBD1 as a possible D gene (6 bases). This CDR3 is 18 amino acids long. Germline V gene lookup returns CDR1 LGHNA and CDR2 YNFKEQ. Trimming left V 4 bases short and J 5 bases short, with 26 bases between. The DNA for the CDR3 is TGTGCCAGCAGCCTCGGTCAGGGGCGAAATTCGGATGGGGAGACCCAGTACTTC. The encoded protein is CASSLGQGRNSDGETQYF.

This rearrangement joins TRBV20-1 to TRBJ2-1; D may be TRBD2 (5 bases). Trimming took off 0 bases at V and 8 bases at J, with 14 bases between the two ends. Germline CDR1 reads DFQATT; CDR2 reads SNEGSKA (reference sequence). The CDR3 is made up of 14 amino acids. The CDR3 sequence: CSARDFGGWDEQFF. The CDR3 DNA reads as TGCAGTGCTAGAGATTTCGGCGGGTGGGATGAGCAGTTCTTC.

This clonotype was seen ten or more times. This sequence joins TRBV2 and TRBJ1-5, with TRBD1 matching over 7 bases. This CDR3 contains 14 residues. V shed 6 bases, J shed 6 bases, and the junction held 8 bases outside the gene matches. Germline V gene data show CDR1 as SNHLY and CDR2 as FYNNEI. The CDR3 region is CASSETGFGQPQHF. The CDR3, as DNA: TGTGCCAGCAGCGAGACAGGGTTCGGTCAGCCCCAGCATTTT.

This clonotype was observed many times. The CDR3 sequence is CASSLEMEEDYTF. The CDR3 bases are TGTGCCAGCAGCTTAGAGATGGAAGAAGACTACACCTTC. V and J are TRBV7-9 and TRBJ1-2; D ambiguous. This CDR3 has 13 residues. Trimming left V 1 base short and J 10 bases short, with 13 bases between. Germline assignment: CDR1 SEHNR and CDR2 FQNEAQ (reference sequence).

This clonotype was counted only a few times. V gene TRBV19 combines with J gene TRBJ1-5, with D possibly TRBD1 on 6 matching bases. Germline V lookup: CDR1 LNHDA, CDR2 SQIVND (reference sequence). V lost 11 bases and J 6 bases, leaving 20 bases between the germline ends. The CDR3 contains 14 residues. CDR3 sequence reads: CAPPVNRATQPQHF. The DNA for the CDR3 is TGTGCCCCCCCGGTGAACAGGGCCACTCAGCCCCAGCATTTT. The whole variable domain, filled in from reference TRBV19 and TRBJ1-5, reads DGGITQSPKYLFRKEGQNVTLSCEQNLNHDAMYWYRQDPGQGLRLIYYSQIVNDFQKGDIAEGYSVSREKKESFPLTVTSAQKNPTAFYLCAPPVNRATQPQHFGDGTRLSIL.

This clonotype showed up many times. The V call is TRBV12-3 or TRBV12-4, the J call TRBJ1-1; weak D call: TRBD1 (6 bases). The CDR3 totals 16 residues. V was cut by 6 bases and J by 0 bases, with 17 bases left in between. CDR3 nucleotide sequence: TGTGCCAGCAGCCCTAATCCGACAGGCTTGAACACTGAAGCTTTCTTT. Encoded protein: CASSPNPTGLNTEAFF.

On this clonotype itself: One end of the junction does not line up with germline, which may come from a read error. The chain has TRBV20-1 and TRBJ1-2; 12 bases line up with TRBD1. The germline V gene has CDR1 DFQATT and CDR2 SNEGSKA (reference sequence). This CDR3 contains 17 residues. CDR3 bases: TGCTGTGCTAGCTCAATCCGGGACAGGGGGCTGGTTGATGGCTACACCTTC. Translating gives CCASSIRDRGLVDGYTF.

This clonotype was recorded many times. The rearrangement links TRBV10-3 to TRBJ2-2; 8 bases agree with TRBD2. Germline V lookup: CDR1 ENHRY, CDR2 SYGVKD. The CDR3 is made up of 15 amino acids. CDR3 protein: CAYTPGLENTGELFF. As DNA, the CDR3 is TGTGCTTACACCCCGGGACTAGAGAACACCGGGGAGCTGTTTTTT.

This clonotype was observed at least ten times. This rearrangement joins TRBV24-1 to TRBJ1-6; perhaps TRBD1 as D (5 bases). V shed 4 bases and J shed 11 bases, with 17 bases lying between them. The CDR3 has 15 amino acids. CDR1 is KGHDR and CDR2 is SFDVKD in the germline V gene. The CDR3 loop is CATSDPGPSGPPLHF. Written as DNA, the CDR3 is TGTGCCACCAGTGACCCGGGACCGTCGGGGCCACCCCTCCACTTT.

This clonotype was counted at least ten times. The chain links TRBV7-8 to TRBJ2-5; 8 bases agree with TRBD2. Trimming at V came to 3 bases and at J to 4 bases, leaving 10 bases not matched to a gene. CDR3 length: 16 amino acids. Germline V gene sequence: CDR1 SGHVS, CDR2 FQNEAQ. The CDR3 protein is CASSFNMGLEGETQYF. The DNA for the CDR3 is TGTGCCAGCAGCTTTAACATGGGACTAGAAGGAGAGACCCAGTACTTC.

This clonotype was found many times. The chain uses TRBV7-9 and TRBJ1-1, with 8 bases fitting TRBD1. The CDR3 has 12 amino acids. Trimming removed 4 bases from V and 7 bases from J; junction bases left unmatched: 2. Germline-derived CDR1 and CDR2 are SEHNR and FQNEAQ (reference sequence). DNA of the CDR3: TGTGCCAGCAGCTCAGGACAGGGTGAAGCTTTCTTT. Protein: CASSSGQGEAFF.

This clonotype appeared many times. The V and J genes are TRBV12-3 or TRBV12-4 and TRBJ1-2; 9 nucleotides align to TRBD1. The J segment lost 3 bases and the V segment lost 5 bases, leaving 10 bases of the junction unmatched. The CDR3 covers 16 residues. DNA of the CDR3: TGTGCCAGCAGTCCACCTCCCGGGACAGGGTACTATGGCTACACCTTC. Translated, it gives CASSPPPGTGYYGYTF.

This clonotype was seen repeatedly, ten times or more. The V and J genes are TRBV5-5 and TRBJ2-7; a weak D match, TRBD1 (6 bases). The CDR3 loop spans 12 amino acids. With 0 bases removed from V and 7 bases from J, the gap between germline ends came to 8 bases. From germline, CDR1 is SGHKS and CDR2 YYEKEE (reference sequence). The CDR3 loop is CASSLVQGEQYF. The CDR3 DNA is TGTGCCAGCAGCTTGGTCCAGGGGGAGCAGTACTTC.

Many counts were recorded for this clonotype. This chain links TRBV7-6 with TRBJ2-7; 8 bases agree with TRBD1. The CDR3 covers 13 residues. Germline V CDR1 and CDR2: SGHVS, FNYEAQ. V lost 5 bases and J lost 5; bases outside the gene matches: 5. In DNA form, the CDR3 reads TGTGCCAGCAGCCCAGGGGGCGAAAACGAGCAGTACTTC. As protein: CASSPGGENEQYF.

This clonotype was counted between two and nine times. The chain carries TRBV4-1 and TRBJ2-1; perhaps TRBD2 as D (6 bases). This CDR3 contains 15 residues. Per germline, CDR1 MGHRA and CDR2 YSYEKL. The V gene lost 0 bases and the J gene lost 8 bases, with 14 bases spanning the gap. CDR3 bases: TGCGCCAGCAGCCAAGAGGGCTGGAGGGCCGATGAGCAGTTCTTC. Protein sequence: CASSQEGWRADEQFF.

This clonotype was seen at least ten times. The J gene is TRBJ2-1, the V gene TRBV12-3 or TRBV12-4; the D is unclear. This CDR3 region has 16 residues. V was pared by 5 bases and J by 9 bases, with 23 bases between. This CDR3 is CASSVLGVPLYVEQFF. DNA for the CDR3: TGTGCCAGCAGTGTACTTGGGGTTCCCCTTTACGTTGAGCAGTTCTTC.

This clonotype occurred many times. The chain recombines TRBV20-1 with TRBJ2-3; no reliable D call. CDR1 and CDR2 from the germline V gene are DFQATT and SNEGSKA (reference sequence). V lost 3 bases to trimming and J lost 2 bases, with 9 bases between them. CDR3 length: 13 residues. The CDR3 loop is CSASRQDTDTQYF. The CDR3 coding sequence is TGCAGTGCTAGTCGGCAGGACACAGATACGCAGTATTTT.

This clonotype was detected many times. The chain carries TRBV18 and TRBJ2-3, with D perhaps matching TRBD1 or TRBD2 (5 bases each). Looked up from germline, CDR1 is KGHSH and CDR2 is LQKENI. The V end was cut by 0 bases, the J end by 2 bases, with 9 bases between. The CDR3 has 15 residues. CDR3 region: CASSPPRGYTDTQYF. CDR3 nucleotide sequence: TGTGCCAGCTCACCACCGAGGGGTTACACAGATACGCAGTATTTT.

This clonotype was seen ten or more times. The CDR3 nucleotides read TGCAGTGCTTTTCGCTCGGGACAGGGCCTTTTTTATGGCTACACCTTC. Its translation: CSAFRSGQGLFYGYTF. The chain joins TRBV20-1 to TRBJ1-2; 9 bases agree with TRBD1. V shed 5 bases, J shed 5 bases, and the junction held 15 bases outside the gene matches. The CDR3 runs to 16 residues. Germline CDR1 is DFQATT and CDR2 is SNEGSKA (reference sequence).

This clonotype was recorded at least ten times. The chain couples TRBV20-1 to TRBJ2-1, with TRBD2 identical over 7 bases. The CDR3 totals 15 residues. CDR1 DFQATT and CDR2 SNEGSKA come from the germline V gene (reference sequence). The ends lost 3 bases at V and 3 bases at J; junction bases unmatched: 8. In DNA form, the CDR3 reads TGCAGTGCTAGTAGAAGCGGGACTCACTACAATGAGCAGTTCTTC. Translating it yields CSASRSGTHYNEQFF.

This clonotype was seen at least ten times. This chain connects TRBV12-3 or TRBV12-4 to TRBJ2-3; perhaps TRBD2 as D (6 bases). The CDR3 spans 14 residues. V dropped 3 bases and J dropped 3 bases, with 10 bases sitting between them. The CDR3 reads CASSLGGWTDTQYF. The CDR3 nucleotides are TGTGCCAGCAGTTTGGGGGGATGGACAGATACGCAGTATTTT.

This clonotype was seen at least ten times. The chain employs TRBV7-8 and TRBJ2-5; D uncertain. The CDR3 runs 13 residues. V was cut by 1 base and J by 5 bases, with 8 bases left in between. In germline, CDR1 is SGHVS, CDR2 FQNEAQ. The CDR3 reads CASSLGGMETQYF. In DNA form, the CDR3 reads TGTGCCAGCAGCTTAGGTGGAATGGAGACCCAGTACTTC.

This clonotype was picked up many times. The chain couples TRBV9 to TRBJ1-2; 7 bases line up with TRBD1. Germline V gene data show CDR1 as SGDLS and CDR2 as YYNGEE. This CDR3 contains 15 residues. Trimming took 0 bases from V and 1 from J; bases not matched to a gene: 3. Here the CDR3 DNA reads TGTGCCAGCAGCGTAGACAGGGGAGGTAACTATGGCTACACCTTC. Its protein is CASSVDRGGNYGYTF.